This T cell receptor (beta chain) was profiled in a study of blood T cell repertoires in COVID-19. The method was immunoSEQ multiplex PCR; TCRdb's version includes in-frame clones alone and lacks a portion of them. The sample holds about 130,000 clones; approximately 82% are singletons and the top ten take 9.7%. Germline V gene data show CDR1 as SEHNR and CDR2 as FQNEAQ (reference sequence). The CDR3 has 15 residues. Trimming took 4 bases from V and 6 from J; bases not matched to a gene: 5. This sequence was found in a man aged 35 to 55 with active or convalescent COVID-19. The V and J genes are TRBV7-9 and TRBJ2-1; 11 bases line up with TRBD1. Sequenced input: peripheral blood. CDR3 residues: CASSSTGTGGNEQFF. CDR3 nucleotides: TGTGCCAGCAGCTCCACCGGGACAGGGGGCAATGAGCAGTTCTTC. The full variable domain, its missing parts supplied by reference TRBV7-9 and TRBJ2-1, is DTGVSQNPRHKITKRGQNVTFRCDPISEHNRLYWYRQTLGQGPEFLTYFQNEAQLEKSRLLSDRFSAERPKGSFSTLEIQRTEQGDSAMYLCASSSTGTGGNEQFFGPGTRLTVL.